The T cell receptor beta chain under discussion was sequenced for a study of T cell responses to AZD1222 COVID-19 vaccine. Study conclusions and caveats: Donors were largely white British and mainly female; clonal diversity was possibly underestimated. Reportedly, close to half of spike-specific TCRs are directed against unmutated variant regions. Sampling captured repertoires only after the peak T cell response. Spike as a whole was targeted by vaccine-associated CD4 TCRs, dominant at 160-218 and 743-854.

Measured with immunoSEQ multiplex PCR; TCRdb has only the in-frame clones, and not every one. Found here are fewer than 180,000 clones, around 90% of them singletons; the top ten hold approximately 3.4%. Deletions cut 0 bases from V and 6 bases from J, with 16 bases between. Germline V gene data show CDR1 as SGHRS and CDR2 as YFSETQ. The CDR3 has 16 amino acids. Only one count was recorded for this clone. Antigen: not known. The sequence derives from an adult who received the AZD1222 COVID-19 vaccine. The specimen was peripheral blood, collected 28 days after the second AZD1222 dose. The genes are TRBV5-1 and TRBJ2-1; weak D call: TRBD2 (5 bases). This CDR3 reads CASSLAVGAAFNEQFF. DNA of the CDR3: TGCGCCAGCAGCTTGGCGGTGGGAGCGGCTTTCAATGAGCAGTTCTTC.